The 9 T cell receptor beta chains in this list originate from one sample, sequenced in a study of shared clonotypes between healthy human individuals. The method was immunoSEQ multiplex PCR; TCRdb's version includes in-frame clones alone and lacks a portion of them. Of approximately 100,000 clones listed, 68% are singletons. Sequencing was carried out using memory CD8+ T cells sorted from blood. The subset denotes: CD45RO+ cells pooled with CCR7-negative TemRA cells. Every receptor here comes from a woman in her 30s in good health.

The V gene is TRBV13, the J gene TRBJ2-7, with D perhaps matching TRBD2 (5 bases). The germline gives CDR1 PRHDT, CDR2 FYEKMQ (reference sequence). The CDR3 has 13 amino acids. The ends were cut back, 0 bases at V and 5 bases at J, with 8 bases in the middle. The CDR3 DNA reads TGTGCCAGCAGCTTAGGCCGGGGAAACGAGCAGTACTTC. The encoded protein is CASSLGRGNEQYF. Using reference TRBV13 and TRBJ2-7 for the parts outside the CDR3, the full variable domain is AAGVIQSPRHLIKEKRETATLKCYPIPRHDTVYWYQQGPGQDPQFLISFYEKMQSDKGSIPDRFSAQQFSDYHSELNMSSLELGDSALYFCASSLGRGNEQYFGPGTRLTVT.

The chain combines TRBV6-5 with TRBJ1-5; a weak D match, TRBD1 (6 bases). Germline CDR1 reads MNHEY; CDR2 reads SVGAGI. The CDR3 runs 13 residues. Trimming took 5 bases from V and 6 from J, leaving 11 bases between them. CDR3 region: CASSAGDAQPQHF. CDR3 DNA sequence: TGTGCCAGCAGTGCAGGGGATGCTCAGCCCCAGCATTTT.

The rearrangement joins TRBV4-2 to TRBJ2-7, with 12 bases fitting TRBD2. J lost 6 bases, V lost 4 bases, and 7 bases had no gene match. This CDR3 has 15 residues. Germline CDR1 reads LGHNA; CDR2 reads YNFKEQ. This chain's CDR3 is CASSPTTSGSSEQYF. CDR3 coding DNA: TGTGCCAGCAGCCCCACGACTAGCGGGAGTAGCGAGCAGTACTTC.

This clone appeared a few times. The V call is TRBV5-1, the J call TRBJ2-7; the match to TRBD1 covers 10 bases. The CDR3 has 14 amino acids. Germline CDR1 is SGHRS and CDR2 is YFSETQ. V was clipped by 2 bases and J by 5 bases; unmatched bases: 4. In DNA form, the CDR3 reads TGCGCCAGCAGCTTACGGGACAGGGGAGACGAGCAGTACTTC. This sequence encodes CASSLRDRGDEQYF.

Comments on this clone: A read error is the likely source, as a far larger clone sits one nucleotide away. In the same sample, other DNA sequences code for this CDR3. The CDR3 DNA reads TGTGCCAGCAGTGAATCTCGGGGACAAAACACCGGGGAGCTGTTTTTT. It translates to CASSESRGQNTGELFF. The chain is built from TRBV6-1 and TRBJ2-2, with D tentatively TRBD1 (6 bases). Germline lookup yields CDR1 MNHNS and CDR2 SASEGT. CDR3 size: 16 residues. Trimming stripped 2 bases from V and 2 bases from J, with 12 bases between.

V gene TRBV7-9 combines with J gene TRBJ1-4, with D hard to call. V was trimmed by 8 bases and J by 3 bases, leaving 10 bases between them. This CDR3 has 13 residues. Germline V gives CDR1 SEHNR, CDR2 FQNEAQ (reference sequence). The CDR3 nucleotides read TGTGCCAGCCGGGGAGGATCTAATGAAAAACTGTTTTTT. This translates into CASRGGSNEKLFF.

The rearrangement uses TRBV19 and TRBJ2-5; D may be TRBD2 (6 bases). Between the trimmed V and J ends, which lost 5 bases and 2 bases, there was a span of 15 bases. CDR1 is LNHDA and CDR2 is SQIVND in the germline V gene (reference sequence). The CDR3 runs 15 residues. CDR3 in amino acids: CASSPFSGAQETQYF. The DNA of the CDR3 is TGTGCCAGTAGTCCATTTAGCGGAGCACAAGAGACCCAGTACTTC.

The chain combines TRBV11-2 with TRBJ2-3, with 7 bases lining up with TRBD2. Unmatched junction bases numbered 11, after V lost 5 bases and J lost 0 bases. The germline gives CDR1 SGHAT, CDR2 FQNNGV. This CDR3 has 17 amino acids. The CDR3 is CASSTPATSDSTDTQYF. DNA for the CDR3: TGTGCCAGCAGCACCCCCGCTACTAGCGATAGCACAGATACGCAGTATTTT.

The chain joins TRBV28 to TRBJ2-1, with 8 bases fitting TRBD1. The length of the CDR3 is 17 residues. V dropped 3 bases and J dropped 8; count of bases not matched to a gene: 15. From germline, CDR1 is MDHEN and CDR2 SYDVKM. The CDR3 loop is CASSFALGQGLWDEQFF. In DNA, the CDR3 is TGTGCCAGCAGTTTTGCCCTCGGACAGGGACTTTGGGATGAGCAGTTCTTC.